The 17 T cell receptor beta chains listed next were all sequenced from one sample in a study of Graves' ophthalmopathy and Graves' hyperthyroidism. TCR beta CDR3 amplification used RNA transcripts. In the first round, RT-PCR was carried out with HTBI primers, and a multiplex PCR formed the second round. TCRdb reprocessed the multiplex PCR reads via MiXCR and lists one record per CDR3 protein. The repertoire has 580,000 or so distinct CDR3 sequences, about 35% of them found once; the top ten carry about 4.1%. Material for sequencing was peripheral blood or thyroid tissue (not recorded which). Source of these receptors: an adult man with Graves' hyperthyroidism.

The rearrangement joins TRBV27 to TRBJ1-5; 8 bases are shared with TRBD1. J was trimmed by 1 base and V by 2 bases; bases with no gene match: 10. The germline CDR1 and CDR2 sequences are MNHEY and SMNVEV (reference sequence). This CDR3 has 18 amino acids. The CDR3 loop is CASSLIGLGQGSNQPQHF. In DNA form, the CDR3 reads TGTGCCAGCAGTTTAATAGGATTAGGACAGGGCAGCAATCAGCCCCAGCATTTT.

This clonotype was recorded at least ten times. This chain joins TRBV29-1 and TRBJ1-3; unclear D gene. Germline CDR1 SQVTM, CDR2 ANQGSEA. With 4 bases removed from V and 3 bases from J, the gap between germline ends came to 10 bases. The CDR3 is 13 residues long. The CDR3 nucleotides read TGCAGCGTTGGAACGGCCGGTGGAAACACCATATATTTT. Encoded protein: CSVGTAGGNTIYF.

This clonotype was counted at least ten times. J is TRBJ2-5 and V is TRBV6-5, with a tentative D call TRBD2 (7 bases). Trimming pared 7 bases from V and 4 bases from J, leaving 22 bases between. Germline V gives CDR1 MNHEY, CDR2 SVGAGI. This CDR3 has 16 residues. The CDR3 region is CASNFRQVPGGETQYF. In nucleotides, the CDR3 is TGTGCCAGCAACTTTCGACAGGTCCCGGGAGGAGAGACCCAGTACTTC.

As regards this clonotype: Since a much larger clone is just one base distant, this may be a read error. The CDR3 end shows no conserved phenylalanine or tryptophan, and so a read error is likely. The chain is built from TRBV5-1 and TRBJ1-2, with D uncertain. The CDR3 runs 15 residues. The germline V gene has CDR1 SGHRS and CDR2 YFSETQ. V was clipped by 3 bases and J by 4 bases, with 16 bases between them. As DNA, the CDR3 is TGCGCCAGCAGCTGGGAGAGCGGGAGAAGCTATGGCTACACCTTA. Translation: CASSWESGRSYGYTL.

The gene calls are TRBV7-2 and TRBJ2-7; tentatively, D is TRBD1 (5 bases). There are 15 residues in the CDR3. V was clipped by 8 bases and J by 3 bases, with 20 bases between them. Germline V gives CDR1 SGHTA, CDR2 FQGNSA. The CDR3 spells CASGRERDRFYEQYF. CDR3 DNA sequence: TGTGCCAGCGGCCGCGAACGAGACAGATTCTACGAGCAGTACTTC.

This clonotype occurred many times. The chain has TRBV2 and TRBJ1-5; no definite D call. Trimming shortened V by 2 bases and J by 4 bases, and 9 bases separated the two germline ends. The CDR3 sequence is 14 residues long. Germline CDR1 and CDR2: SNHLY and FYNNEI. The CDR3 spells CASSEQALNQPQHF. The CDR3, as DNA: TGTGCCAGCAGTGAACAGGCCCTTAATCAGCCCCAGCATTTT.

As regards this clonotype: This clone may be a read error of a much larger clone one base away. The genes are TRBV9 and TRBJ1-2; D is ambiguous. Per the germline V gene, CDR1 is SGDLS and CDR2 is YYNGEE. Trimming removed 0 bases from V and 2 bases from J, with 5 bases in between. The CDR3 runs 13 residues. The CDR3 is CASSVEPNYGYTF. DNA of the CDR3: TGTGCCAGCAGCGTAGAACCAAACTATGGCTACACCTTC.

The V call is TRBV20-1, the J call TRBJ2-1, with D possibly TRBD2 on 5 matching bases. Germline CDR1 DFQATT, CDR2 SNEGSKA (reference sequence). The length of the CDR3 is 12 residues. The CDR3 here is CSAPEGASKQFF. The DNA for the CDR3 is TGCAGCGCGCCCGAGGGAGCGTCCAAGCAGTTCTTC.

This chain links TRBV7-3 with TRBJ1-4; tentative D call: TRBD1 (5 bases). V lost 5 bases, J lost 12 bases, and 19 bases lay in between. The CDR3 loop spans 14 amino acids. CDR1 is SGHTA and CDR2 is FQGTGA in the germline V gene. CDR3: CASSPPDGGAELFF. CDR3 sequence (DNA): TGTGCCAGCAGCCCCCCGGACGGAGGGGCGGAACTGTTTTTT.

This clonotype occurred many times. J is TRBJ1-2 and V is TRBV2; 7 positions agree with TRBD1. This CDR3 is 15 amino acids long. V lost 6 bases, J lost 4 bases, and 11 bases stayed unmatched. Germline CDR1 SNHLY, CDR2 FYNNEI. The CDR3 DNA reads TGTGCCAGCAGGGGTAGACAGGGATTGGTCTATGGCTACACCTTC. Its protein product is CASRGRQGLVYGYTF.

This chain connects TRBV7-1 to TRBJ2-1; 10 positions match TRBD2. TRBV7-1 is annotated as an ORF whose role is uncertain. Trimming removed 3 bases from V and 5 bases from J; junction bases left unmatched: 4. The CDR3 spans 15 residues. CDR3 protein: CASSSGLAKNNEQFF. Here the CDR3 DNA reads TGTGCCAGCAGCTCGGGACTAGCGAAAAACAATGAGCAGTTCTTC.

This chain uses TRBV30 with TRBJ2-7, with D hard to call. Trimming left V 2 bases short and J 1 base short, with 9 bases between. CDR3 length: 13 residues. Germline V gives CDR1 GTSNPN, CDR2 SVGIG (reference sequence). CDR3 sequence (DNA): TGTGCCTGGAGTTCAGGAAAATCCTACGAGCAGTACTTC. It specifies CAWSSGKSYEQYF.

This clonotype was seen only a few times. The CDR3 spells CSARDLAGGSETQYF. The CDR3 DNA sequence: TGCAGTGCTAGAGACCTAGCGGGAGGGTCGGAGACCCAGTACTTC. This sequence joins TRBV20-1 and TRBJ2-5, with 12 nucleotides matching TRBD2. This CDR3 is 15 amino acids long. Losses at the gene ends were 0 bases for V and 5 bases for J; bases not matched to a gene: 4. CDR1 and CDR2 (germline): DFQATT, SNEGSKA (reference sequence).

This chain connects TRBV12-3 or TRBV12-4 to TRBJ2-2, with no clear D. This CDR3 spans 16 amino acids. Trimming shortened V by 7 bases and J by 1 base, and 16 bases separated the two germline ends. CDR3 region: CASTIAASRNTGELFF. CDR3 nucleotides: TGTGCCAGCACCATAGCTGCCTCCCGGAACACCGGGGAGCTGTTTTTT.

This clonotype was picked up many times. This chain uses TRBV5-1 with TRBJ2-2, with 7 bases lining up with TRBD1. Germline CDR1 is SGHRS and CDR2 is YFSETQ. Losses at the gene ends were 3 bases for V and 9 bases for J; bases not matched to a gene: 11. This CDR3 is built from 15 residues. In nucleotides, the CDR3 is TGCGCCAGCAGCTCGGGACAGTCCCTCAATCGGGAGCTGTTTTTT. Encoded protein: CASSSGQSLNRELFF.

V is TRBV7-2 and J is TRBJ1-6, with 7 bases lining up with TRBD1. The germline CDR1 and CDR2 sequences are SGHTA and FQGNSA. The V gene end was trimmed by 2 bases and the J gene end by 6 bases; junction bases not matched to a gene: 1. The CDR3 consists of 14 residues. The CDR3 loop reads CASSLWTGNSPLHF. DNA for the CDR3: TGTGCCAGCAGCTTATGGACAGGTAATTCACCCCTCCACTTT.

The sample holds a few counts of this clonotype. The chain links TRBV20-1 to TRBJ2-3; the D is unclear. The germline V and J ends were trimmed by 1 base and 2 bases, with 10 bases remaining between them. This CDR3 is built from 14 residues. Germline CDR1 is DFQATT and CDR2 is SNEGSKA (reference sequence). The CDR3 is CSARVRFNTDTQYF. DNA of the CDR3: TGCAGTGCTAGAGTCCGTTTTAACACAGATACGCAGTATTTT.